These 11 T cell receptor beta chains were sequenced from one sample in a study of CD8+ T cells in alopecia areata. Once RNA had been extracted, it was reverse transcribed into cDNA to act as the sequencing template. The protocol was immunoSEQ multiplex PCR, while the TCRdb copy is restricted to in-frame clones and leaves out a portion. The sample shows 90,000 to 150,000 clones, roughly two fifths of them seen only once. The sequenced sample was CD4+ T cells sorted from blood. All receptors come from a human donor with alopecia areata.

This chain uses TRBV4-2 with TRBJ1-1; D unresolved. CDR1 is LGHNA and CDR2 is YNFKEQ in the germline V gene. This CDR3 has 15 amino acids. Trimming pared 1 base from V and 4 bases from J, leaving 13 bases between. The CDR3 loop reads CASSQGLGHPTEAFF. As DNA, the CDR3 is TGTGCCAGCAGCCAAGGGCTTGGGCACCCCACTGAAGCTTTCTTT.

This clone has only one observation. The DNA for the CDR3 is TGTGCCAGCACATCCCAAGGCTATAATTCACCCCTCCACTTT. It translates to CASTSQGYNSPLHF. This chain links TRBV2 with TRBJ1-6; D gene uncertain. The V end was cut by 7 bases, the J end by 3 bases, with 10 bases between. The germline V gene encodes CDR1 SNHLY and CDR2 FYNNEI. This CDR3 is built from 14 residues.

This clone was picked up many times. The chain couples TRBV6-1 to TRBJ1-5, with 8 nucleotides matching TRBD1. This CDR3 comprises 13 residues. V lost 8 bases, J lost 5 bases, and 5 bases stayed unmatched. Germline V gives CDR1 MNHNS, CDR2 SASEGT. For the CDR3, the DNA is TGTGCCAGCTCCCTGACAGGGGATCAGCCCCAGCATTTT. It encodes CASSLTGDQPQHF.

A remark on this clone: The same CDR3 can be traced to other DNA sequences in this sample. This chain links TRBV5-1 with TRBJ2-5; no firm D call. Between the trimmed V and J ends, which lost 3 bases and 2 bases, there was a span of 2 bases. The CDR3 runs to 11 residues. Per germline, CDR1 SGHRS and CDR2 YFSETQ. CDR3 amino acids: CASSSQETQYF. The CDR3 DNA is TGCGCCAGCAGCTCTCAAGAGACCCAGTACTTC.

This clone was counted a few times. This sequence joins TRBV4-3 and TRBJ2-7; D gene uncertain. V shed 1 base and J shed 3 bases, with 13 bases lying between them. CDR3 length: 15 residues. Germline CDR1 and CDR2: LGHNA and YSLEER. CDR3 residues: CASSQGSTAGYEQYF. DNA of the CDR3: TGCGCCAGCAGCCAAGGAAGCACGGCCGGCTACGAGCAGTACTTC.

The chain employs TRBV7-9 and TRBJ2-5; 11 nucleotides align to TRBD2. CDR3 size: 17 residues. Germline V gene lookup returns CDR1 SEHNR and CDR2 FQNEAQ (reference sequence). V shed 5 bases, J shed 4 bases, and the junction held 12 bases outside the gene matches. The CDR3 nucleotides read TGTGCCAGCAGCCACGGGGGACTAGCGGAAGCCGTAGAGACCCAGTACTTC. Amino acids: CASSHGGLAEAVETQYF.

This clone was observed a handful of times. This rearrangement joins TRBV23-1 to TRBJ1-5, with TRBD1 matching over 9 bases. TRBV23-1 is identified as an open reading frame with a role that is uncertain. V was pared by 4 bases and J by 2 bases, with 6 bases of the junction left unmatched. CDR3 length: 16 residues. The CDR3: CASSPRDRACNQPQHF. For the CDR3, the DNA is TGCGCCAGCAGTCCGAGGGACAGGGCCTGCAATCAGCCCCAGCATTTT.

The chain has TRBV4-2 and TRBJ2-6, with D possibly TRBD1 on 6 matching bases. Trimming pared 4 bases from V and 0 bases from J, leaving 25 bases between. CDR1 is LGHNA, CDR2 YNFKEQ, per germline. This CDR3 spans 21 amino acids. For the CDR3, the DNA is TGTGCCAGCAGCCCCAGAGAGGCGGGTGACAGGAGAACCTCTGGGGCCAACGTCCTGACTTTC. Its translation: CASSPREAGDRRTSGANVLTF.

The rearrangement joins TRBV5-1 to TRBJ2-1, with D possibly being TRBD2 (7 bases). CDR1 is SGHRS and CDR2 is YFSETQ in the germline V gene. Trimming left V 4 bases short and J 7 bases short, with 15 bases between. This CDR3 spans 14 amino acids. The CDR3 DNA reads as TGCGCCAGCAGCAAAGGACTAGGGGGAAATGAGCAGTTCTTC. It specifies CASSKGLGGNEQFF.

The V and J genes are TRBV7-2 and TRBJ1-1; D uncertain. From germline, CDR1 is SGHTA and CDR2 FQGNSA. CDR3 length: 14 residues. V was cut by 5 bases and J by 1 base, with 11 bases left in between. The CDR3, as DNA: TGTGCCAGCAGCCACGATAGACAGAACACTGAAGCTTTCTTT. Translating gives CASSHDRQNTEAFF.

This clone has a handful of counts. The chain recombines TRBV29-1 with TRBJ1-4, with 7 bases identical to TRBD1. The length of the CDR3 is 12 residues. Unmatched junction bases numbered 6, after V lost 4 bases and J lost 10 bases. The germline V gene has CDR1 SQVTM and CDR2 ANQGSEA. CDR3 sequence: CSVARGDGKLFF. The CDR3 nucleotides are TGCAGCGTTGCCAGGGGGGATGGAAAACTGTTTTTT.